The 30 T cell receptor beta chains in this list originate from one sample, sequenced in a study of T cell changes during pregnancy in multiple sclerosis. TCRdb's table, derived via immunoSEQ multiplex PCR, lists solely in-frame clones and lacks some. The data contain around 50,000 clones, about 90% of them seen just once; the ten biggest clones take up approximately 0.58%. The sequences come from CD4+ T cells from peripheral blood mononuclear cells, collected after pregnancy. The source is a female donor with multiple sclerosis, enrolled in a pregnancy study.

This clone was counted once. The chain links TRBV19 to TRBJ2-1; D perhaps matches TRBD2 (5 bases). V was cut by 3 bases and J by 0 bases, with 9 bases left in between. Looked up from germline, CDR1 is LNHDA and CDR2 is SQIVND (reference sequence). The CDR3 extends over 15 amino acids. CDR3 coding DNA: TGTGCCAGTAGTATGGACTCTAGCTCCTACAATGAGCAGTTCTTC. This codes for CASSMDSSSYNEQFF. Supplemented by reference TRBV19 and TRBJ2-1, the full variable domain reads DGGITQSPKYLFRKEGQNVTLSCEQNLNHDAMYWYRQDPGQGLRLIYYSQIVNDFQKGDIAEGYSVSREKKESFPLTVTSAQKNPTAFYLCASSMDSSSYNEQFFGPGTRLTVL.

This chain connects TRBV5-5 to TRBJ1-4; D not resolved. CDR1 and CDR2 (germline): SGHKS, YYEKEE (reference sequence). This CDR3 contains 14 residues. V lost 0 bases and J lost 0, with 3 bases in between. DNA of the CDR3: TGTGCCAGCAGCTTGGCTACAACTAATGAAAAACTGTTTTTT. Its translation is CASSLATTNEKLFF.

This chain joins TRBV9 and TRBJ2-7; 11 positions agree with TRBD2. J gave up 0 bases and V 4 bases, and 3 bases lay outside the gene matches. The CDR3 runs to 15 residues. CDR1 is SGDLS, CDR2 YYNGEE, per germline. The CDR3 protein is CASSTSGGLSYEQYF. As DNA, the CDR3 is TGTGCCAGCAGCACTAGCGGGGGCCTCTCCTACGAGCAGTACTTC.

The V gene is TRBV7-6, the J gene TRBJ2-7; possibly TRBD2 for D (6 bases). V dropped 4 bases and J dropped 1 base, with 17 bases sitting between them. The CDR3 is 16 residues long. Germline-derived CDR1 and CDR2 are SGHVS and FNYEAQ. In nucleotides, the CDR3 is TGTGCCAGCAGCTATAGGGACTCCCGGGGGTCCTACGAGCAGTACTTC. It yields the protein CASSYRDSRGSYEQYF. The full variable domain, in which reference TRBV7-6 and TRBJ2-7 provide the parts outside the CDR3, is GAGVSQSPRYKVTKRGQDVALRCDPISGHVSLYWYRQALGQGPEFLTYFNYEAQQDKSGLPNDRFSAERPEGSISTLTIQRTEQRDSAMYRCASSYRDSRGSYEQYFGPGTRLTVT.

This sequence joins TRBV2 and TRBJ1-1, with unresolved D. V lost 6 bases to trimming and J lost 6 bases, with 8 bases between them. The germline CDR1 and CDR2 sequences are SNHLY and FYNNEI. The CDR3 sequence is 11 residues long. The CDR3 reads CASRAGSEAFF. CDR3 nucleotide sequence: TGTGCCAGCAGAGCAGGCTCTGAAGCTTTCTTT. The full variable domain, rest sourced from reference TRBV2 and TRBJ1-1, is EPEVTQTPSHQVTQMGQEVILRCVPISNHLYFYWYRQILGQKVEFLVSFYNNEISEKSEIFDDQFSVERPDGSNFTLKIRSTKLEDSAMYFCASRAGSEAFFGQGTRLTVV.

This chain links TRBV14 with TRBJ2-2, with a tentative D call TRBD1 (5 bases). The CDR3 covers 15 residues. The germline V gene has CDR1 SGHDN and CDR2 FVKESK. The ends were cut back, 6 bases at V and 0 bases at J, with 11 bases in the middle. CDR3 residues: CASRADSSNTGELFF. The CDR3 coding sequence is TGTGCCAGCAGAGCCGACAGTTCGAACACCGGGGAGCTGTTTTTT. The full variable domain, in which reference TRBV14 and TRBJ2-2 provide the parts outside the CDR3, is EAGVTQFPSHSVIEKGQTVTLRCDPISGHDNLYWYRRVMGKEIKFLLHFVKESKQDESGMPNNRFLAERTGGTYSTLKVQPAELEDSGVYFCASRADSSNTGELFFGEGSRLTVL.

V usage is TRBV6-5 and J usage is TRBJ2-2, with D possibly being TRBD1 (5 bases). Trimming shortened V by 0 bases and J by 7 bases, and 12 bases separated the two germline ends. The CDR3 is 15 residues long. The germline gives CDR1 MNHEY, CDR2 SVGAGI. The CDR3 DNA is TGTGCCAGCAGTTACTCTCGCCAGGGCGTCGGGGAGCTGTTTTTT. As protein: CASSYSRQGVGELFF.

The chain carries TRBV7-2 and TRBJ1-2; 7 bases are shared with TRBD1. CDR3 length equals 14 residues. J gave up 4 bases and V 0 bases, and 2 bases lay outside the gene matches. From germline, CDR1 is SGHTA and CDR2 FQGNSA. The CDR3 here is CASSLATGSYGYTF. DNA of the CDR3: TGTGCCAGCAGCTTAGCGACAGGGAGCTATGGCTACACCTTC.

The chain employs TRBV4-3 and TRBJ1-5; possible D gene TRBD1, 5 bases. CDR1 is LGHNA and CDR2 is YSLEER in the germline V gene. The CDR3 covers 16 residues. Between the trimmed V and J ends, which lost 0 bases and 1 base, there was a span of 10 bases. DNA for the CDR3: TGCGCCAGCAGCCAAGATCCCAGGGTGAGCAATCAGCCCCAGCATTTT. Translating gives CASSQDPRVSNQPQHF.

The chain employs TRBV30 and TRBJ2-4; TRBD2 matches at 7 bases. Germline-derived CDR1 and CDR2 are GTSNPN and SVGIG (reference sequence). This CDR3 region has 11 residues. J gave up 7 bases and V 3 bases, and 0 bases lay outside the gene matches. For the CDR3, the DNA is TGTGCCTGGAGCGGGGGGAACATTCAGTACTTC. Its protein is CAWSGGNIQYF.

The chain carries TRBV7-8 and TRBJ1-1, with D possibly matching TRBD1 (6 bases). This CDR3 contains 15 residues. The V gene lost 4 bases and the J gene lost 12 bases, with 24 bases spanning the gap. Looked up from germline, CDR1 is SGHVS and CDR2 is FQNEAQ. CDR3 sequence (DNA): TGTGCCAGCAGCTCTAAGCCGGACAGTCTCCGTAGGACTTTCTTT. As protein: CASSSKPDSLRRTFF.

This CDR3 is CASSLDPLGSGEKLFF. The DNA of the CDR3 is TGCGCCAGCAGCTTGGACCCCCTGGGATCGGGAGAAAAACTGTTTTTT. This chain uses TRBV5-1 with TRBJ1-4; D is unresolved. Germline V gives CDR1 SGHRS, CDR2 YFSETQ. This CDR3 contains 16 residues. V lost 0 bases and J 8 bases, leaving 17 bases between the germline ends.

This rearrangement joins TRBV7-3 to TRBJ2-5; no clear D gene. The CDR3 is made up of 13 amino acids. CDR1 SGHTA and CDR2 FQGTGA come from the germline V gene. Trimming took 4 bases from V and 5 from J, leaving 11 bases between them. CDR3 nucleotide sequence: TGTGCCAGCAGCTCAACTCACCGGGAGACCCAGTACTTC. Protein product: CASSSTHRETQYF.

This clone came up a few times. The chain has TRBV4-2 and TRBJ2-2; D is possibly TRBD1 (5 bases). This CDR3 has 16 amino acids. Germline assignment: CDR1 LGHNA and CDR2 YNFKEQ. Trimming took off 3 bases at V and 1 base at J, with 12 bases between the two ends. CDR3 sequence (DNA): TGTGCCAGCAGCCACGGCAGGGCGGTGAACACCGGGGAGCTGTTTTTT. It yields the protein CASSHGRAVNTGELFF.

This chain's CDR3 is CAIAGQGTVTEAFF. Written as DNA, the CDR3 is TGTGCCATCGCGGGACAGGGTACTGTCACTGAAGCTTTCTTT. The chain has TRBV10-3 and TRBJ1-1; TRBD1 matches at 9 bases. From germline, CDR1 is ENHRY and CDR2 SYGVKD. After removal of 8 bases from V and 4 bases from J, the junction contained 8 bases not matched to a gene. This CDR3 is built from 14 residues.

The chain joins TRBV9 to TRBJ1-1; D possibly corresponds to TRBD1 (6 bases). Trimming left V 3 bases short and J 4 bases short, with 13 bases between. The CDR3 has 14 residues. Germline CDR1 SGDLS, CDR2 YYNGEE. DNA for the CDR3: TGTGCCAGCAGCGCCCGGGCCAGGGGCACTGAAGCTTTCTTT. Translating gives CASSARARGTEAFF.

This CDR3 is CASSLGGGDQYF. CDR3 nucleotides: TGTGCCAGCAGCCTCGGAGGGGGGGACCAGTACTTC. The V and J genes are TRBV5-4 and TRBJ2-5, with a tentative D call TRBD2 (7 bases). This CDR3 region has 12 residues. V gave up 4 bases and J gave up 10 bases, with 14 bases separating them. CDR1 and CDR2 from the germline V gene are SGHNT and YYREEE (reference sequence). Based on the CDR3 plus reference TRBV5-4 and TRBJ2-5, the full variable domain is ETGVTQSPTHLIKTRGQQVTLRCSSQSGHNTVSWYQQALGQGPQFIFQYYREEENGRGNFPPRFSGLQFPNYSSELNVNALELDDSALYLCASSLGGGDQYFGPGTRLLVL.

V usage is TRBV4-2 and J usage is TRBJ1-2; D perhaps matches TRBD1 (6 bases). Trimming cost V 0 bases and J 4 bases, with 9 bases left between them. CDR1 LGHNA and CDR2 YNFKEQ come from the germline V gene. The CDR3 is 14 residues long. CDR3 DNA: TGTGCCAGCAGCCAAGAGGACAGCTTCTATGGCTACACCTTC. It encodes CASSQEDSFYGYTF.

V and J are TRBV7-2 and TRBJ2-7, with 9 bases lining up with TRBD1. V lost 5 bases to trimming and J lost 4 bases; unmatched junction nucleotides: 9. Per germline, CDR1 SGHTA and CDR2 FQGNSA. CDR3 size: 15 residues. CDR3: CASSVTGGPAYEQYF. CDR3 DNA sequence: TGTGCCAGCAGCGTGACAGGGGGGCCGGCTTACGAGCAGTACTTC.

The chain employs TRBV6-9 and TRBJ2-2, with TRBD2 matching 13 bases. The CDR3 contains 16 residues. Trimming cost V 5 bases and J 3 bases; bases outside gene matches: 3. Germline-derived CDR1 and CDR2 are MNHGY and SVAAGI. CDR3 sequence reads: CASSRLAGGDTGELFF. CDR3 coding DNA: TGTGCCAGCAGTCGACTAGCGGGGGGAGACACCGGGGAGCTGTTTTTT.

The chain couples TRBV29-1 to TRBJ1-2; maybe TRBD1 (6 bases). CDR3 length: 12 residues. Trimming cost V 4 bases and J 4 bases, with 10 bases left between them. Per germline, CDR1 SQVTM and CDR2 ANQGSEA. The CDR3 loop is CSVAGGIYGYTF. Written as DNA, the CDR3 is TGCAGCGTTGCGGGGGGCATCTATGGCTACACCTTC.

The genes are TRBV5-8 and TRBJ1-2, with TRBD1 identical over 7 bases. Unmatched junction bases numbered 15, after V lost 0 bases and J lost 4 bases. Per germline, CDR1 SGHTS and CDR2 YDEGEE. The CDR3 extends over 18 amino acids. CDR3 in amino acids: CASSLEGARADSTYGYTF. CDR3 DNA sequence: TGTGCCAGCAGCTTGGAGGGGGCACGGGCCGATAGTACCTATGGCTACACCTTC.

V and J are TRBV7-2 and TRBJ1-2; 7 nucleotides match TRBD1. There are 16 residues in the CDR3. Trimming cost V 1 base and J 2 bases; bases outside gene matches: 7. Per the germline V gene, CDR1 is SGHTA and CDR2 is FQGNSA. CDR3: CASSLVGTASNYGYTF. Written as DNA, the CDR3 is TGTGCCAGCAGCTTAGTCGGGACAGCCTCAAACTATGGCTACACCTTC.

This chain joins TRBV6-6 and TRBJ2-7; a weak D match, TRBD1 (6 bases). CDR3 length equals 16 residues. Trimming shortened V by 6 bases and J by 2 bases, and 20 bases separated the two germline ends. The V gene's germline CDR1 is MNHNY and CDR2 SVGAGI (reference sequence). The CDR3 DNA sequence: TGTGCCAGCAGACGCAGGGGTGGGGCGGAGACCTACGAGCAGTACTTC. Residues: CASRRRGGAETYEQYF.

The chain joins TRBV4-1 to TRBJ1-6; 8 bases are a match to TRBD1. The CDR3 runs 18 residues. V lost 3 bases and J lost 0; bases outside the gene matches: 7. Per the germline V gene, CDR1 is MGHRA and CDR2 is YSYEKL. This chain's CDR3 is CASSHEIQGGSYNSPLHF. The CDR3, as DNA: TGCGCCAGCAGCCATGAAATACAGGGGGGCTCCTATAATTCACCCCTCCACTTT.

This chain joins TRBV21-1 and TRBJ2-7; TRBD2, the D gene given by the table, was not confirmed from the DNA. TRBV21-1 is marked as a pseudogene. The CDR3 length is 18 residues. As DNA, the CDR3 is TGTGCCAGCAGTTATCTGACGGGGGGCCCGGCACCCTCCTACGAGCAGTACTTC. It codes for CASSYLTGGPAPSYEQYF.

The genes are TRBV18 and TRBJ2-3; 7 bases align to TRBD1. Germline CDR1 KGHSH, CDR2 LQKENI. The junction had 6 bases not matched to a gene; V was cut back by 3 bases and J by 6 bases. The CDR3 is 14 residues long. CDR3: CASSPGQPRDTQYF. In DNA, the CDR3 is TGTGCCAGCTCACCGGGACAGCCCAGGGATACGCAGTATTTT.

The gene calls are TRBV19 and TRBJ1-3, with 11 nucleotides matching TRBD1. CDR3 length: 17 residues. The trim removed 6 bases at V and 0 bases at J, leaving 7 bases unmatched. CDR1 is LNHDA, CDR2 SQIVND, per germline (reference sequence). CDR3 protein: CASRRTGTGGSGNTIYF. The CDR3, as DNA: TGTGCCAGTAGGCGGACCGGGACAGGGGGCTCTGGAAACACCATATATTTT.

This rearrangement joins TRBV11-2 to TRBJ1-4, with 9 nucleotides matching TRBD1. Germline CDR1 reads SGHAT; CDR2 reads FQNNGV. The CDR3 is 14 amino acids. Trimming took 6 bases from V and 7 from J; bases not matched to a gene: 6. Here the CDR3 DNA reads TGTGCCAGCAGTTACAGGGGGCAGGGTGAAAAACTGTTTTTT. The encoded protein is CASSYRGQGEKLFF.

The V call is TRBV10-3, the J call TRBJ2-3; TRBD2 agrees at 7 bases. Germline V gene sequence: CDR1 ENHRY, CDR2 SYGVKD. The J segment lost 0 bases and the V segment lost 10 bases, leaving 16 bases of the junction unmatched. This CDR3 has 17 residues. The CDR3 sequence is CATSPGRGITSTDTQYF. The CDR3 region has the DNA TGTGCCACCAGCCCAGGGCGGGGGATTACTAGCACAGATACGCAGTATTTT.